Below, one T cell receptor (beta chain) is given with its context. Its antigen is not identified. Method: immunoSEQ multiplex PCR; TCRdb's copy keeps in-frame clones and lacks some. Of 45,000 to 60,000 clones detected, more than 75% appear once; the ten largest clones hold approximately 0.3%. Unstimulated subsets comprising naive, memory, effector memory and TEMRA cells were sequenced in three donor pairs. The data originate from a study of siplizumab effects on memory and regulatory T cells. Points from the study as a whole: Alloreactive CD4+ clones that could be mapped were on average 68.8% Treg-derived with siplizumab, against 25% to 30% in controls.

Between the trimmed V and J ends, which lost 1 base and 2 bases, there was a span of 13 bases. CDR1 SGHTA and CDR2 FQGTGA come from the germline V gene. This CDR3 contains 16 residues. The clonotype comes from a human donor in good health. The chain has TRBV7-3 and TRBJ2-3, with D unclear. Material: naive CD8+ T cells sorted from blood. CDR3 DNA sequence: TGTGCCAGCAGCTTAATCTCTGGCGACCCCACAGATACGCAGTATTTT. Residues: CASSLISGDPTDTQYF.